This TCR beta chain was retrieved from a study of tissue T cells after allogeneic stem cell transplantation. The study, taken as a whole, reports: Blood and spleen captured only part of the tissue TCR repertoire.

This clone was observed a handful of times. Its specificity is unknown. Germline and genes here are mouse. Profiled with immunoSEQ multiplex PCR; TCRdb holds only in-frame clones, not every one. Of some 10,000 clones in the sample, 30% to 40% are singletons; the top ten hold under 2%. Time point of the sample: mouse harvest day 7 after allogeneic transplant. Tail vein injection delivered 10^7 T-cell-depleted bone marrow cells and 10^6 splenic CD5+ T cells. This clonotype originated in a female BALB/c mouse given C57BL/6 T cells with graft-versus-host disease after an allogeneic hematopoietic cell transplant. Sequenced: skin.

This CDR3 reads CASSYYGGGQDTQYF. The sequenced CDR3 bases are TGTGCCAGCAGCTATTATGGGGGGGGCCAAGACACCCAGTAC. The chain uses TRBV4 and TRBJ2-5, with 8 positions matching TRBD2. The read gets to within 1 residue of the CDR3 end, and the germline J gene fills in the rest. After removal of 3 bases from V and 2 bases from J, the junction contained 4 bases not matched to a gene. The CDR3 length is 15 residues. CDR1 and CDR2 (germline): LGHDT, YNNKQL (reference sequence).